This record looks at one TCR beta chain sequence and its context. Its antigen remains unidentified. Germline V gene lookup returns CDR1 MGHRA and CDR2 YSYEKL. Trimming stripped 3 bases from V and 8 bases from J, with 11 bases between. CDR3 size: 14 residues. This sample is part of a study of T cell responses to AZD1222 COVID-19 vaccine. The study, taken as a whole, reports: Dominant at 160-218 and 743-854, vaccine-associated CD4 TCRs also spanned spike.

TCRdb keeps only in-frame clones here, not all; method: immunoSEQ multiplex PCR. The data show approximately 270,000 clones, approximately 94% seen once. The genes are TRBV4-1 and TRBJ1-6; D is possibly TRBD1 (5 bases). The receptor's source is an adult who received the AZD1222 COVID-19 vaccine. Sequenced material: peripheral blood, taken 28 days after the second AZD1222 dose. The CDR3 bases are TGCGCCAGCAGCCACCGGGGCGGGGATTCACCCCTCCACTTT. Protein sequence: CASSHRGGDSPLHF.